These 19 T cell receptor beta chains came from one sample sequenced in a study of spatial heterogeneity in lung cancer (dated by TCRdb to between 2019 and 2020). What the work shows at the level of the full study, not this receptor alone: A correlation was observed between the number of expanded intratumoral alpha and beta TCRs and the tumor nonsynonymous mutation count.

This sample's time point label indicates: sample taken at primary tumor resection. The library was obtained by 5' RACE. The sequencer was a NextSeq 500. TCRdb ran its own pipeline on the public reads, namely fastp trimming at Q25 and MiXCR clone calling, and kept in-frame beta chains. Merged by CDR3 protein, the rows form single entries marked with the most common genes and DNA. In this sample the table shows 5,000 or so distinct CDR3 sequences, 12% of which occur a single time. The leading ten clones occupy under 55% of the sample. The antigens these receptors bind are not known. The source was lung tumor tissue, collected at surgery. Receptor source: a male donor with early-stage non-small cell lung cancer.

There are many counts of this clonotype. This chain uses TRBV5-1 with TRBJ2-3; the D is unclear. CDR1 SGHRS and CDR2 YFSETQ come from the germline V gene. The V end lost 0 bases, the J end lost 4 bases, and 12 bases lay between the germline ends. This CDR3 contains 15 residues. CDR3 amino acids: CASSLVGSSADTQYF. Here the CDR3 DNA reads TGCGCCAGCAGCTTGGTAGGTAGTTCGGCAGATACGCAGTATTTT.

This sequence joins TRBV20-1 and TRBJ2-1; 7 bases are a match to TRBD1. The CDR3 runs 14 residues. V gave up 6 bases and J gave up 10 bases; unmatched junction bases: 15. Germline CDR1 is DFQATT and CDR2 is SNEGSKA (reference sequence). CDR3 region: CSAPHPTGVREQFF. CDR3 DNA sequence: TGCAGTGCCCCGCACCCAACAGGGGTAAGGGAGCAGTTCTTC.

This clonotype was detected only a few times. CDR3 in DNA: TGCGCCAGCAGCCTTTCTCGCGGAAGCTCCTACGAGCAGTACTTC. Encoded protein: CASSLSRGSSYEQYF. The rearrangement links TRBV4-1 to TRBJ2-7; no reliable D call. CDR3 length equals 15 residues. Germline CDR1 MGHRA, CDR2 YSYEKL. V was clipped by 4 bases and J by 0 bases, with 13 bases between them.

In this sample, this clonotype is medium-sized. A junction boundary mismatches the germline segment, possibly from a read error. The rearrangement joins TRBV5-1 to TRBJ2-4, with D uncertain. Germline V gene sequence: CDR1 SGHRS, CDR2 YFSETQ. The CDR3 spans 16 residues. Written as DNA, the CDR3 is TGCGCCAGCAGTTTGGAACCTTGGGGAGCCAAAAACATTCAGTACTTC. As protein: CASSLEPWGAKNIQYF.

Here the CDR3 reads CASSGQLGANVLTF. The DNA for the CDR3 is TGTGCCAGCTCCGGGCAGCTCGGGGCCAACGTCCTGACTTTC. V usage is TRBV18 and J usage is TRBJ2-6; D unresolved. The ends were cut back, 6 bases at V and 4 bases at J, with 10 bases in the middle. CDR1 is KGHSH, CDR2 LQKENI, per germline. The CDR3 spans 14 residues.

This clonotype was seen a handful of times. The CDR3 sequence is CASRGIELYRDTSYEQYF. Written as DNA, the CDR3 is TGTGCCAGCAGGGGTATAGAATTATACCGGGATACCTCCTACGAGCAGTACTTC. This chain connects TRBV6-1 to TRBJ2-7; a possible D gene is TRBD2 (5 bases). The ends were cut back, 6 bases at V and 0 bases at J, with 24 bases in the middle. The germline CDR1 and CDR2 sequences are MNHNS and SASEGT. CDR3 size: 18 residues.

This clonotype showed up just a few times. The rearrangement joins TRBV5-1 to TRBJ2-5; D is perhaps TRBD1 or TRBD2 (5 bases each). The CDR3 has 14 amino acids. The germline gives CDR1 SGHRS, CDR2 YFSETQ. V was trimmed by 4 bases and J by 7 bases, leaving 17 bases between them. The CDR3 DNA follows: TGCGCCAGCAGCACCGGGACCTCTTGGGGGACCCAGTACTTC. Its protein product is CASSTGTSWGTQYF.

The chain employs TRBV7-3 and TRBJ1-6; D unresolved. Trimming shortened V by 1 base and J by 11 bases, and 9 bases separated the two germline ends. Germline loops: CDR1 SGHTA, CDR2 FQGTGA. The CDR3 runs to 13 residues. CDR3 protein: CASSLNWGTPLHF. For the CDR3, the DNA is TGTGCCAGCAGCTTAAATTGGGGTACACCCCTCCACTTT.

The rearrangement uses TRBV30 and TRBJ1-1; D might be TRBD1 (6 bases). Trimming took off 2 bases at V and 5 bases at J, with 15 bases between the two ends. This CDR3 has 14 amino acids. Germline CDR1 GTSNPN, CDR2 SVGIG (reference sequence). The CDR3 reads CAWSKRGAKTEAFF. CDR3 coding DNA: TGTGCCTGGAGTAAACGGGGGGCGAAAACTGAAGCTTTCTTT.

The genes are TRBV4-3 and TRBJ1-1; D gene unclear. Looked up from germline, CDR1 is LGHNA and CDR2 is YSLEER. There are 12 residues in the CDR3. Trimming pared 4 bases from V and 1 base from J, leaving 4 bases between. This CDR3 is CASSLGNTEAFF. CDR3 sequence (DNA): TGCGCCAGCAGCCTAGGGAACACTGAAGCTTTCTTT.

The sample holds a few counts of this clonotype. V and J are TRBV19 and TRBJ2-2; D gene uncertain. Trimming took off 3 bases at V and 4 bases at J, with 9 bases between the two ends. Germline loops: CDR1 LNHDA, CDR2 SQIVND (reference sequence). The CDR3 runs to 14 residues. The CDR3 coding sequence is TGTGCCAGTAGTATCGTAGTGGCCACCGGGGAGCTGTTTTTT. The encoded protein is CASSIVVATGELFF.

This clonotype was detected only a few times. The chain links TRBV4-2 to TRBJ1-5; D might be TRBD1 (6 bases). The CDR3 totals 16 residues. Germline loops: CDR1 LGHNA, CDR2 YNFKEQ. With 0 bases removed from V and 8 bases from J, the gap between germline ends came to 17 bases. The CDR3 protein is CASSQDLAGGEKPQHF. The CDR3 nucleotides read TGTGCCAGCAGCCAAGATCTGGCGGGGGGCGAAAAGCCCCAGCATTTT.

The table lists this clonotype with a few counts. The genes are TRBV20-1 and TRBJ2-3; D might be TRBD1 (5 bases). V was trimmed by 7 bases and J by 0 bases, leaving 14 bases between them. Germline CDR1 and CDR2: DFQATT and SNEGSKA (reference sequence). The CDR3 extends over 14 amino acids. CDR3 nucleotides: TGCAGTGTTCTTGGGCCAGGGAGCACAGATACGCAGTATTTT. Translation: CSVLGPGSTDTQYF.

Relative to its sample, this clonotype is medium-sized. The rearrangement uses TRBV20-1 and TRBJ2-1; perhaps D is TRBD1 or TRBD2 (5 bases each). This CDR3 comprises 14 residues. Germline-derived CDR1 and CDR2 are DFQATT and SNEGSKA (reference sequence). The V and J ends lost 3 bases and 6 bases respectively, with 15 bases between them. This CDR3 is CSASDGAHSNEQFF. The CDR3 DNA reads TGCAGTGCTAGTGACGGGGCTCACAGCAATGAGCAGTTCTTC.

This clonotype was observed a few times. The rearrangement uses TRBV6-5 and TRBJ1-1; weak D call: TRBD1 (5 bases). Trimming took 3 bases from V and 1 from J, leaving 15 bases between them. The germline gives CDR1 MNHEY, CDR2 SVGAGI. CDR3 length equals 16 residues. CDR3 DNA sequence: TGTGCCAGCAGTTATCGCCCCGGGGCGTCGAACACTGAAGCTTTCTTT. Amino acids: CASSYRPGASNTEAFF.

By share, this clonotype ranks as large. The rearrangement uses TRBV28 and TRBJ1-6, with D unresolved. This CDR3 is built from 15 residues. V lost 7 bases to trimming and J lost 6 bases, with 16 bases between them. CDR1 is MDHEN, CDR2 SYDVKM, per germline. In DNA, the CDR3 is TGTGCCAGCACCAAACGAGAGGTGCGTAATTCACCCCTCCACTTT. Its translation is CASTKREVRNSPLHF.

This clonotype appeared many times. V and J are TRBV19 and TRBJ2-4; D is unclear. Germline CDR1 LNHDA, CDR2 SQIVND (reference sequence). V lost 4 bases and J lost 5, with 15 bases in between. The CDR3 totals 15 residues. CDR3 loop: CASSKGSVYENIQYF. CDR3 in DNA: TGTGCCAGTAGTAAAGGCAGCGTTTACGAAAACATTCAGTACTTC.

This clonotype counts as medium-sized. The V gene is TRBV20-1, the J gene TRBJ1-5; 10 nucleotides agree with TRBD1. Germline V gives CDR1 DFQATT, CDR2 SNEGSKA (reference sequence). There are 13 residues in the CDR3. CDR3 sequence: CSGGQGPNQPQHF. In DNA, the CDR3 is TGCAGCGGGGGACAGGGGCCTAATCAGCCCCAGCATTTT.

The chain employs TRBV11-2 and TRBJ2-3, with D possibly being TRBD2 (6 bases). V was pared by 4 bases and J by 6 bases, with 29 bases between. CDR3 length equals 19 residues. Germline loops: CDR1 SGHAT, CDR2 FQNNGV. CDR3 DNA: TGTGCCAGCAGCTACGGGACTGGGGGACTTTTTTCCACACTGGATACGCAGTATTTT. Protein product: CASSYGTGGLFSTLDTQYF. Complete variable domain (other parts from reference TRBV11-2 and TRBJ2-3): EAGVAQSPRYKIIEKRQSVAFWCNPISGHATLYWYQQILGQGPKLLIQFQNNGVVDDSQLPKDRFSAERLKGVDSTLKIQPAKLEDSAVYLCASSYGTGGLFSTLDTQYFGPGTRLTVL.